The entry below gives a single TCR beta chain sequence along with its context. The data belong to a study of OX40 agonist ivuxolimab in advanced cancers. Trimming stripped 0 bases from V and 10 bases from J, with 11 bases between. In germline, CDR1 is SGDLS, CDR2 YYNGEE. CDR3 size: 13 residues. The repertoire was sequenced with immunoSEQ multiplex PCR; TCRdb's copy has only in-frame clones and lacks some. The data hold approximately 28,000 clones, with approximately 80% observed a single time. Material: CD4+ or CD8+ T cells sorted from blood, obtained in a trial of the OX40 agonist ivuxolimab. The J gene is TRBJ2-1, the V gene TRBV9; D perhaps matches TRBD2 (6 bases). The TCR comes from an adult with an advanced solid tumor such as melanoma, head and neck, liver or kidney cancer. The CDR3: CASSVVGGGEQFF. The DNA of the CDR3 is TGTGCCAGCAGCGTAGTGGGAGGCGGGGAGCAGTTCTTC.